These T cell receptor beta chains were read from a single sample in a study of blood T cell repertoires in COVID-19. Produced via immunoSEQ multiplex PCR; TCRdb's table is partial and in-frame only. The data contain under 300,000 clones, about 80% of them seen just once; the ten biggest clones take up 1.5% to 2%. The specimen was peripheral blood. The receptors were sampled from a man younger than 40 who had recovered from COVID-19. CDR3s include the opening cysteine and the closing phenylalanine or tryptophan. Each record gives: D gene, V gene, J gene, clone size, CDR3 protein, CDR3 DNA. D genes are given only for firm matches. Some rows mark clone size as missing; the rest say once, few, many or name a class of expanded clone.

TRBD1,TRBV27,TRBJ1-2,-,CASRTGGLSSGYTF,TGTGCCAGCAGGACAGGGGGCCTCTCCTCAGGCTACACCTTC
-,TRBV3-1/TRBV3-2,TRBJ1-1,once,CASSARRTNTEAFF,TGTGCCAGCAGCGCCCGACGGACTAACACTGAAGCTTTCTTT
TRBD1,TRBV14,TRBJ1-3,-,CASSQRTGGGGNTIYF,TGTGCCAGCAGCCAACGGACAGGGGGCGGTGGAAACACCATATATTTT
TRBD2,TRBV5-4,TRBJ2-1,-,CASKKGGGLLDEQFF,TGTGCCAGCAAAAAAGGCGGGGGACTCCTCGATGAGCAGTTCTTC
TRBD1,TRBV19,TRBJ2-3,-,CASKHRGVPDTQYF,TGTGCCAGTAAGCACAGGGGAGTCCCAGATACGCAGTATTTT
-,TRBV11-3,TRBJ2-3,-,CASSLGTGSDTQYF,TGTGCCAGCAGCTTAGGGACGGGGTCAGATACGCAGTATTTT
-,TRBV5-5,TRBJ2-7,-,CASSPVGQSSYEQYF,TGTGCCAGCAGTCCGGTGGGGCAGAGCTCCTACGAGCAGTACTTC
-,TRBV2,TRBJ1-1,-,CASRSGENTEAFF,TGTGCCAGCAGGTCAGGGGAGAACACTGAAGCTTTCTTT
-,TRBV2,TRBJ1-5,-,CASSADSYSNQPQHF,TGTGCCAGCAGCGCAGACTCTTATAGCAATCAGCCCCAGCATTTT
TRBD2,TRBV7-7,TRBJ2-3,-,CASSLNSPTSGGTDTQYF,TGTGCCAGCAGCTTAAACTCTCCGACTAGCGGGGGGACAGATACGCAGTATTTT